The 7 T cell receptor beta chains below come from one sample, sequenced in a study of beta chain features in type 1 diabetes. Expressed TCRB transcripts got sequenced, as all isolated RNA was reverse transcribed. Data came from immunoSEQ multiplex PCR; TCRdb stores just in-frame clones and leaves some out. The sample has about 320,000 clones, around 15% seen once; the top ten hold roughly 7%. The sample consisted of central memory CD4+ T cells from blood. These receptors originate from a man between 25 and 39 years old in good health.

This chain connects TRBV7-2 to TRBJ2-2; the D gene could be TRBD1 or TRBD2 (5 bases each). The CDR3 has 15 residues. The germline CDR1 and CDR2 sequences are SGHTA and FQGNSA. V dropped 5 bases and J dropped 3 bases, with 13 bases sitting between them. CDR3 DNA: TGTGCCAGCAGCACCCGGGACCTTTACACCGGGGAGCTGTTTTTT. Protein: CASSTRDLYTGELFF. The full variable domain, with the rest looked up from reference TRBV7-2 and TRBJ2-2, is GAGVSQSPSNKVTEKGKDVELRCDPISGHTALYWYRQSLGQGLEFLIYFQGNSAPDKSGLPSDRFSAERTGGSVSTLTIQRTQQEDSAVYLCASSTRDLYTGELFFGEGSRLTVL.

For this clone: Different DNA sequences within this sample yield the same CDR3. The J gene is TRBJ2-5, the V gene TRBV30; TRBD2 is a possible D gene (5 bases). Germline assignment: CDR1 GTSNPN and CDR2 SVGIG (reference sequence). Trimming took 1 base from V and 5 from J, leaving 5 bases between them. CDR3 length equals 11 residues. The DNA of the CDR3 is TGTGCCTGGAGTGGGAGGGAGACCCAGTACTTC. Translated, it gives CAWSGRETQYF.

The chain recombines TRBV11-2 with TRBJ2-7; the D gene could be TRBD1 or TRBD2 (6 bases each). Germline loops: CDR1 SGHAT, CDR2 FQNNGV. The CDR3 is made up of 13 amino acids. V lost 5 bases to trimming and J lost 4 bases, with 12 bases between them. The CDR3 coding sequence is TGTGCCAGCAGCGGGGGGCCCCGATACGAGCAGTACTTC. Its translation is CASSGGPRYEQYF.

The genes are TRBV9 and TRBJ2-1, with 7 bases that match TRBD2. CDR3 length: 15 residues. Germline assignment: CDR1 SGDLS and CDR2 YYNGEE. V lost 3 bases, J lost 8 bases, and 11 bases stayed unmatched. The CDR3 spells CASSATSGREYEQFF. DNA of the CDR3: TGTGCCAGCAGCGCAACCTCTGGGCGGGAGTATGAGCAGTTCTTC.

This rearrangement joins TRBV7-9 to TRBJ1-2; unclear D gene. The CDR3 has 13 residues. V was clipped by 5 bases and J by 4 bases, with 11 bases between them. CDR1 SEHNR and CDR2 FQNEAQ come from the germline V gene (reference sequence). The CDR3, as DNA: TGTGCCAGCAGCCCTTTAAACGGCTATGGCTACACCTTC. It codes for CASSPLNGYGYTF. Full variable domain (outside the CDR3, taken from reference TRBV7-9 and TRBJ1-2): DTGVSQNPRHKITKRGQNVTFRCDPISEHNRLYWYRQTLGQGPEFLTYFQNEAQLEKSRLLSDRFSAERPKGSFSTLEIQRTEQGDSAMYLCASSPLNGYGYTFGSGTRLTVV.

The chain links TRBV29-1 to TRBJ2-5; the D gene is possibly TRBD2 (5 bases). The DNA end is more similar to TRBJ2-4, so the J call may be wrong. The CDR3 contains 12 residues. Germline lookup yields CDR1 SQVTM and CDR2 ANQGSEA. This CDR3 reads CSVMPGRNIQYF. Written as DNA, the CDR3 is TGCAGCGTGATGCCGGGGAGAAACATTCAGTACTTC.

This clone was seen a few times. The chain links TRBV10-3 to TRBJ1-1; TRBD1 aligns across 8 bases. Germline V lookup: CDR1 ENHRY, CDR2 SYGVKD. The CDR3 is 12 amino acids. The V and J ends lost 6 bases and 8 bases, in that order; junction bases with no gene match: 5. CDR3 DNA sequence: TGTGCCATCAGGGGGACAGGAGAAGAAGCTTTCTTT. This translates into CAIRGTGEEAFF.